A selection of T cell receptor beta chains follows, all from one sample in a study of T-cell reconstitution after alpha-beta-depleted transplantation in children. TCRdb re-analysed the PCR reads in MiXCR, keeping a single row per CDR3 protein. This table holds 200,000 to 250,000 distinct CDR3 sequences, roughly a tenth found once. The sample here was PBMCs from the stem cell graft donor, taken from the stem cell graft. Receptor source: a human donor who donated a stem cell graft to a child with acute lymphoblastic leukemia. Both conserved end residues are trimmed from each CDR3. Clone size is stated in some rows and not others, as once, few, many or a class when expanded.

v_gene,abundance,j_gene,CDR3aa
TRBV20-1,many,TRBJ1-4,SAGGTGQTDGPKLF
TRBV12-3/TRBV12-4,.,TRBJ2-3,ASSWTFRAQY
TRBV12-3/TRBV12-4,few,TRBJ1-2,ASSADRASNYGYT
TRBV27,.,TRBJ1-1,ATGESGAKTEAF
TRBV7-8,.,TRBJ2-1,ASSSGQGAPINEQF
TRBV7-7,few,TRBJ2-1,ASSKGPTPGSEQF
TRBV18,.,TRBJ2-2,ASSPQRQLTGELF
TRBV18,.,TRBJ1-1,ASSPLMGNQNTEAF
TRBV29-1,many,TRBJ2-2,SVERDSNTGELF
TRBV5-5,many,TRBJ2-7,ASSPLGDYEQY
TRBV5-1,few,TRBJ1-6,ASSLGYGSNSPLH
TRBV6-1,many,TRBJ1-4,ASSLEIQGSSEKLF
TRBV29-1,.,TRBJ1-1,SVMTGRGKALFLDTESF
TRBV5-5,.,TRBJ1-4,ASSLYRGPTTNEKLF
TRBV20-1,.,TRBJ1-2,SADRGPYGYT
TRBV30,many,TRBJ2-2,AWSQKRELF
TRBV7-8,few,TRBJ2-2,ASSLVAGGELF
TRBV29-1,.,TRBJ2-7,SVEDFGTGAYEQY